Listed below are T cell receptor beta chains from one sample, sequenced in a study of cytomegalovirus exposure and HLA in healthy donors. The repertoire was sequenced with immunoSEQ multiplex PCR; TCRdb's copy has only in-frame clones and lacks some. The table includes about 160,000 clones, roughly 83% detected once. The specimen sequenced was PBMCs. These receptors were collected from a man aged 30 to 45 in good health and CMV-seronegative. The CDR3 runs from the conserved cysteine through the conserved F or W. A D gene is named only where the DNA matches it firmly. Size tells how often a clone was seen (once, few, many) or the class of an expanded clone, and some rows leave it out.

J: TRBJ2-5
D: TRBD1
V: TRBV7-7
size: once
DNA: TGTGCCAGCAGCGCAGGGACAGGGGAATGGGCCCAGTACTTC
CDR3: CASSAGTGEWAQYF

J: TRBJ2-6
D: -
V: TRBV18
size: -
DNA: TGTGCCAGCTCACCACAACAGGCCTCTGGGGCCAACGTCCTGACTTTC
CDR3: CASSPQQASGANVLTF

J: TRBJ1-1
D: -
V: TRBV11-1
size: -
DNA: TGTGCCAGCAGCTTAGCTGACAGGATTTACACTGAAGCTTTCTTT
CDR3: CASSLADRIYTEAFF

J: TRBJ2-5
D: TRBD1
V: TRBV11-2
size: -
DNA: TGTGCCAGCAGCTTCAACTCCCTAGGACAGGGCAAAGAGACCCAGTACTTC
CDR3: CASSFNSLGQGKETQYF

J: TRBJ1-2
D: -
V: TRBV5-4
size: -
DNA: TGTGCCAGCAGCTTGGTGGCCAACTATGGCTACACCTTC
CDR3: CASSLVANYGYTF

J: TRBJ2-1
D: -
V: TRBV6-4
size: -
DNA: TGTGCCAGCAGTGTAGAGGGTAATGAGCAGTTCTTC
CDR3: CASSVEGNEQFF

J: TRBJ1-5
D: -
V: TRBV10-3
size: -
DNA: TGTGCCATCAGTGACAGTAATCAGCCCCAGCATTTT
CDR3: CAISDSNQPQHF

J: TRBJ2-3
D: TRBD2
V: TRBV7-9
size: -
DNA: TGTGCCAGCAGCTTAGTAGCGGGGGCCCCAGATACGCAGTATTTT
CDR3: CASSLVAGAPDTQYF

J: TRBJ2-1
D: TRBD2
V: TRBV7-2
size: -
DNA: TGTGCCAGCAGCTCCGGGACTAGCGGGAGACTGGATGAGCAGTTCTTC
CDR3: CASSSGTSGRLDEQFF

J: TRBJ2-7
D: TRBD1
V: TRBV11-3
size: -
DNA: TGTCTCGGGACAGGGAACGAGCAGTACTTC
CDR3: CLGTGNEQYF

J: TRBJ1-1
D: -
V: TRBV28
size: -
DNA: TGTGCCAGCAGTTTCTTACCGGACACTGAAGCTTTCTTT
CDR3: CASSFLPDTEAFF

J: TRBJ1-5
D: TRBD1
V: TRBV30
size: -
DNA: TGTGCCTGGAGTAGAGACAGGGGGTTCAATAGCAATCAGCCCCAGCATTTT
CDR3: CAWSRDRGFNSNQPQHF

J: TRBJ1-5
D: -
V: TRBV7-2
size: -
DNA: TGTGCCAGCAGCTTAGCCTTCGACACGAGCAATCAGCCCCAGCATTTT
CDR3: CASSLAFDTSNQPQHF

J: TRBJ2-5
D: -
V: TRBV4-2
size: -
DNA: TGTGCCAGCAGCCTCAAACGGGAGACCCAGTACTTC
CDR3: CASSLKRETQYF

J: TRBJ2-4
D: -
V: TRBV28
size: once
DNA: TGTGCCAGCAGGCCGCAGGGTAATGACATTCAGTACTTC
CDR3: CASRPQGNDIQYF

J: TRBJ2-2
D: TRBD2
V: TRBV19
size: -
DNA: TGTGCCAGCCTCTTTCTAGCGGGAGGGAACACCGGGGAGCTGTTTTTT
CDR3: CASLFLAGGNTGELFF

J: TRBJ2-1
D: -
V: TRBV6-5
size: -
DNA: TGTGCCAGCAGACAGAAAGCCTACAATGAGCAGTTCTTC
CDR3: CASRQKAYNEQFF

J: TRBJ1-3
D: -
V: TRBV5-1
size: -
DNA: TGCGCCAGCAGCTTGGGGCTGGAGAGAAACACCATATATTTT
CDR3: CASSLGLERNTIYF

J: TRBJ2-7
D: -
V: TRBV6-8
size: -
DNA: TGTGCCAGCAGTTGCGCCCTGTTGAACAGGCGGTTTCACGAGCAGTACTTC
CDR3: CASSCALLNRRFHEQYF

J: TRBJ1-6
D: TRBD1
V: TRBV4-3
size: few
DNA: TGCGCCAGCAGCCAAGAGACAGGGAGGTCACCCCTCCACTTT
CDR3: CASSQETGRSPLHF

J: TRBJ1-6
D: -
V: TRBV7-9
size: once
DNA: TGTGCCAGCAGCCCCCCGCAGGGCAGCTCCTATAATTCACCCCTCCACTTT
CDR3: CASSPPQGSSYNSPLHF

J: TRBJ2-5
D: TRBD2
V: TRBV5-1
size: few
DNA: TGCGCCAGCAGTCGTCAAGCGGGAATGGAAGAGACCCAGTACTTC
CDR3: CASSRQAGMEETQYF

J: TRBJ1-1
D: -
V: TRBV7-9
size: -
DNA: TGTGCCAGCAGCTTACCGGGGGACACTGAAGCTTTCTTT
CDR3: CASSLPGDTEAFF

J: TRBJ2-1
D: -
V: TRBV15
size: once
DNA: TGTGCCACCAGCCGGGGGAGCAACAATGAGCAGTTCTTC
CDR3: CATSRGSNNEQFF